This TCR beta chain comes out of a study of blood T cell repertoires in COVID-19. As for the study in general: Acute and convalescent COVID-19 specimens originated in the United States, Italy and Spain. T cells, B-cell-depleted T cells, or PBMCs supplied cDNA or gDNA.

In the original analysis: Amplification with reference gene primers provided the estimates of nucleated cell counts. Some clones are missing from TCRdb's copy, which holds only in-frame ones; the method was immunoSEQ multiplex PCR. That table gives V, J and clone size, and the DNA gave D and trimming. The table includes approximately 100,000 clones, roughly 88% detected once. The CDR3 loop spans 15 amino acids. V was cut by 3 bases and J by 3 bases, with 10 bases left in between. The germline V gene has CDR1 SGDLS and CDR2 YYNGEE. V gene TRBV9 combines with J gene TRBJ1-6; D gene unclear. The source material was peripheral blood. The sequence derives from a woman of 80 years or more with active or convalescent COVID-19. The CDR3, as DNA: TGTGCCAGCAGCGGCGGAGGGAGCTATAATTCACCCCTCCACTTT. This encodes CASSGGGSYNSPLHF. The entire variable domain, with the rest obtained from reference TRBV9 and TRBJ1-6, is as follows: DSGVTQTPKHLITATGQRVTLRCSPRSGDLSVYWYQQSLDQGLQFLIQYYNGEERAKGNILERFSAQQFPDLHSELNLSSLELGDSALYFCASSGGGSYNSPLHFGNGTRLTVT.